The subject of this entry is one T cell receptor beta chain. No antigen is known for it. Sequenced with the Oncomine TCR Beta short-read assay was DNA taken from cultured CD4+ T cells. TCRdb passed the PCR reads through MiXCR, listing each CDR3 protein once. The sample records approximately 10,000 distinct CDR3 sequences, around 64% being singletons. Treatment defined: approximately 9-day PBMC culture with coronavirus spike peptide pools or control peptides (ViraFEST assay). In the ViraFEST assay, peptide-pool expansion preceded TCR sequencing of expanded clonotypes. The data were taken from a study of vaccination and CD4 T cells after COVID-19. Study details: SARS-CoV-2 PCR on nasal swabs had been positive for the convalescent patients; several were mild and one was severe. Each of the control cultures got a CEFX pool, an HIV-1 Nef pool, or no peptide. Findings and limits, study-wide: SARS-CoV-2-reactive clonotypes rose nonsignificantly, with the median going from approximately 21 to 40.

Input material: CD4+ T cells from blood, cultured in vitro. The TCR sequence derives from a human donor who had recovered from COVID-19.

The CDR3 spells CASSLGPSGGQETQYF. The CDR3 DNA reads TGCGCCAGCAGCTTGGGGCCCAGCGGGGGGCAAGAGACCCAGTACTTC. The V call is TRBV5-1, the J call TRBJ2-5; 9 bases map to TRBD2. Trimming took 0 bases from V and 2 from J; bases not matched to a gene: 5. The germline V gene encodes CDR1 SGHRS and CDR2 YFSETQ. The CDR3 runs to 16 residues. The full variable domain, in which reference TRBV5-1 and TRBJ2-5 provide the parts outside the CDR3, is KAGVTQTPRYLIKTRGQQVTLSCSPISGHRSVSWYQQTPGQGLQFLFEYFSETQRNKGNFPGRFSGRQFSNSRSEMNVSTLELGDSALYLCASSLGPSGGQETQYFGPGTRLLVL.